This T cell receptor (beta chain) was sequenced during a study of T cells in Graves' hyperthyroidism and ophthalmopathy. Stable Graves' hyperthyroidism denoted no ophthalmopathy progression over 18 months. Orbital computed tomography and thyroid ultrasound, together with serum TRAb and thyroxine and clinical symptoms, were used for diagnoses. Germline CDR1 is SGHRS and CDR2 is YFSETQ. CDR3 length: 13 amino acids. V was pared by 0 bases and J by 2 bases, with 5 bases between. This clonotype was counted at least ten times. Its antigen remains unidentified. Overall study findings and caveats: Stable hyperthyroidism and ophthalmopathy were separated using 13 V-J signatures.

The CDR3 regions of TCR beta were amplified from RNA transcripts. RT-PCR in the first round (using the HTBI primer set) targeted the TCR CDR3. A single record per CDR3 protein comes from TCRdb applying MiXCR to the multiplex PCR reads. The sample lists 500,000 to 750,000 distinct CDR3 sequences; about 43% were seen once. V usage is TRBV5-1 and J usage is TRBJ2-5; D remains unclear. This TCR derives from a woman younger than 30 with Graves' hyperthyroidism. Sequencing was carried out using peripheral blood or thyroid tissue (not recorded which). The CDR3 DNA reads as TGCGCCAGCAGCTTGGAGTCTCAAGAGACCCAGTACTTC. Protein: CASSLESQETQYF.